The 3 T cell receptor beta chains listed next were all sequenced from one sample in a study of T cell responses to AZD1222 COVID-19 vaccine. Profiled with immunoSEQ multiplex PCR; TCRdb holds only in-frame clones, not every one. In the table there are about 180,000 clones, about 91% of which are singletons. The material sequenced was peripheral blood, taken 28 days after the second AZD1222 dose. These receptors originate from an adult who received the AZD1222 COVID-19 vaccine.

This chain joins TRBV9 and TRBJ2-3; D is unresolved. The V end was cut by 6 bases, the J end by 2 bases, with 7 bases between. The CDR3 consists of 12 residues. Looked up from germline, CDR1 is SGDLS and CDR2 is YYNGEE. The CDR3 region is CASNGVTDTQYF. The CDR3 DNA is TGTGCCAGCAATGGGGTCACAGATACGCAGTATTTT.

The rearrangement uses TRBV9 and TRBJ2-5, with D possibly being TRBD1 or TRBD2 (5 bases each). The CDR3 contains 13 residues. Germline assignment: CDR1 SGDLS and CDR2 YYNGEE. Trimming left V 1 base short and J 4 bases short, with 8 bases between. The CDR3 DNA is TGTGCCAGCAGCGTATCTGGGGGAGAGACCCAGTACTTC. It is translated as CASSVSGGETQYF.

This clone was counted a few times. Here the CDR3 DNA reads TGCGCCAGCAGCCCCTTTACGGGACGGCTAAATGAAAAACTGTTTTTT. Its protein is CASSPFTGRLNEKLFF. The rearrangement joins TRBV5-1 to TRBJ1-4, with a weak D call TRBD1 (5 bases). The germline V gene has CDR1 SGHRS and CDR2 YFSETQ. This CDR3 contains 16 residues. Trimming pared 4 bases from V and 5 bases from J, leaving 18 bases between.